The subject of this entry is one TCR beta chain. V shed 4 bases, J shed 5 bases, and the junction held 7 bases outside the gene matches. The germline gives CDR1 SGDLS, CDR2 YYNGEE. This CDR3 has 15 amino acids. The data originate from a study of blood T cell repertoires in COVID-19. Study-wide background: Sites in the United States, Italy and Spain provided acute and convalescent COVID-19 samples. In each case, the material was cDNA or gDNA derived from T cells, B-cell-depleted T cells, or PBMCs.

Sequencing was performed with immunoSEQ multiplex PCR; in TCRdb, only in-frame clones are kept and a portion is missing. The data show 350,000 to 450,000 clones, around 90% seen once. This clonotype was sampled from a man aged 40-49 years with acute or convalescent COVID-19. The V gene is TRBV9, the J gene TRBJ2-2; 8 bases line up with TRBD1. What was sequenced was peripheral blood. CDR3 sequence: CASSIRTGRTGELFF. For the CDR3, the DNA is TGTGCCAGCAGCATCAGGACAGGGAGGACCGGGGAGCTGTTTTTT.